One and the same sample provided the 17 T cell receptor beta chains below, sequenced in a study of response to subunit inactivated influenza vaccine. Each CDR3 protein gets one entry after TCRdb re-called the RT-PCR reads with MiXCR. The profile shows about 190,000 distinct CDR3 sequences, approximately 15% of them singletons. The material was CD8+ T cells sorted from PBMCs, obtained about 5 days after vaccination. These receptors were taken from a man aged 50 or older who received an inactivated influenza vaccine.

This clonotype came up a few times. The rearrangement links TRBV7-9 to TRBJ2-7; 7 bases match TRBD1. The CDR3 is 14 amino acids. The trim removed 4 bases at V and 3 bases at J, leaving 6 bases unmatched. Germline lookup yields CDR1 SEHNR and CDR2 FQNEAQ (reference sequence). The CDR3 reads CASSWGTEDYEQYF. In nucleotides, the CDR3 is TGTGCCAGCAGCTGGGGGACAGAGGACTACGAGCAGTACTTC.

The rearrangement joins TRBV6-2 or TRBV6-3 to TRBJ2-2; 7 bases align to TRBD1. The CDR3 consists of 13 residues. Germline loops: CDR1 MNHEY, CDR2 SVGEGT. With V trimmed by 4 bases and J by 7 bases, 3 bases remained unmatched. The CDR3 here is CASSFTGVGELFF. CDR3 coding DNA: TGTGCCAGCAGTTTTACAGGGGTCGGGGAGCTGTTTTTT.

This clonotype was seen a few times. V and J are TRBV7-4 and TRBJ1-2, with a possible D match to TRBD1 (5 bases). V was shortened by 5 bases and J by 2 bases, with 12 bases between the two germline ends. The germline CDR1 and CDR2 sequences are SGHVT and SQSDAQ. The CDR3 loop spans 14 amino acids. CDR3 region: CASSPPQGNYGYTF. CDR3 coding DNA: TGTGCCAGCAGCCCCCCCCAGGGAAACTATGGCTACACCTTC. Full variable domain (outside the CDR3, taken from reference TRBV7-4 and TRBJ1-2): GAGVSQSPRYKVAKRGRDVALRCDSISGHVTLYWYRQTLGQGSEVLTYSQSDAQRDKSGRPSGRFSAERPERSVSTLKIQRTEQGDSAVYLCASSPPQGNYGYTFGSGTRLTVV.

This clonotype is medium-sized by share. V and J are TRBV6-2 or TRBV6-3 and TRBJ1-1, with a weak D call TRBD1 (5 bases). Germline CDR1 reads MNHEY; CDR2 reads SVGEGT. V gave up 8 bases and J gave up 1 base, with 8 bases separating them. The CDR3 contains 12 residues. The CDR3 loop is CASGRANTEAFF. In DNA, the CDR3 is TGTGCCAGCGGCAGGGCGAACACTGAAGCTTTCTTT.

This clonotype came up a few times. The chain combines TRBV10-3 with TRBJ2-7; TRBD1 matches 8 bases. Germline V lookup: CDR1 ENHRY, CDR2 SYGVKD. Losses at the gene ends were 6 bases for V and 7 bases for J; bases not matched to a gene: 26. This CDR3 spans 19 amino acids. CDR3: CAISYVFGSGGQGAYEQYF. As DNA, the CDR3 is TGTGCCATCAGCTACGTATTTGGGTCTGGCGGACAGGGTGCTTATGAGCAGTACTTC.

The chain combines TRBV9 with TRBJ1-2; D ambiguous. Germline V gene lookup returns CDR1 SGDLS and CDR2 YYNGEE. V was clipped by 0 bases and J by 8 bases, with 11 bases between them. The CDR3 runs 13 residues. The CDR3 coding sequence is TGTGCCAGCAGCGTAGGAGGTCCCCGAGGCTACACCTTC. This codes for CASSVGGPRGYTF.

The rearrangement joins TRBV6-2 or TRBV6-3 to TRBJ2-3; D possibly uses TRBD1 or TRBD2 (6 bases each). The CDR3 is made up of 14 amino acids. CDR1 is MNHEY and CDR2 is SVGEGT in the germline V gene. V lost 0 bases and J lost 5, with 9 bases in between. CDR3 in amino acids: CASSYSGGIDTQYF. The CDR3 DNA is TGTGCCAGCAGTTACTCCGGGGGCATAGATACGCAGTATTTT.

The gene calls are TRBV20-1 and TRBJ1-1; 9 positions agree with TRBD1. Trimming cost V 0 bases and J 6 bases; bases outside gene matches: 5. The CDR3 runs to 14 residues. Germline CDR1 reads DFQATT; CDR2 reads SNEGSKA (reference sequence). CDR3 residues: CSARDQNRGPEAFF. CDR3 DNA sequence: TGCAGTGCTAGAGATCAGAACAGGGGGCCTGAAGCTTTCTTT.

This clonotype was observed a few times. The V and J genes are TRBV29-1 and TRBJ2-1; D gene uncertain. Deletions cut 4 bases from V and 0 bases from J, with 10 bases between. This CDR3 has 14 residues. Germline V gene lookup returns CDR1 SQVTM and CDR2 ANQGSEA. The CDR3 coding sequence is TGCAGCGTTGCGGAATTCAGCTCCTACAATGAGCAGTTCTTC. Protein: CSVAEFSSYNEQFF.

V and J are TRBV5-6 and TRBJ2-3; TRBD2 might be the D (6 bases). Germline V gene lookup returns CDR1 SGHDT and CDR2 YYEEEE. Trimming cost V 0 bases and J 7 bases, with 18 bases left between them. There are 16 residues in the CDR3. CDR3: CASSLEGAWGENTQYF. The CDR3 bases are TGTGCCAGCAGCTTGGAAGGTGCTTGGGGGGAAAATACGCAGTATTTT. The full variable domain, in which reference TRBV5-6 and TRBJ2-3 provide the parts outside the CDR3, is DAGVTQSPTHLIKTRGQQVTLRCSPKSGHDTVSWYQQALGQGPQFIFQYYEEEERQRGNFPDRFSGHQFPNYSSELNVNALLLGDSALYLCASSLEGAWGENTQYFGPGTRLTVL.

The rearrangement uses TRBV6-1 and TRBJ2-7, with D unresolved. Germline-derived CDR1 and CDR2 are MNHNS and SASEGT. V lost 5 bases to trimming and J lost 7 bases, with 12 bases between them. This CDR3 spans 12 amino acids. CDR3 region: CASSNRAREQYF. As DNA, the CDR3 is TGTGCCAGCAGTAATAGGGCAAGGGAGCAGTACTTC.

The CDR3 DNA follows: TGTGCCAGCAGCCCCGCACTTTACAATGAGCAGTTCTTC. Protein sequence: CASSPALYNEQFF. This sequence joins TRBV14 and TRBJ2-1; D gene ambiguous. CDR3 length: 13 residues. The germline CDR1 and CDR2 sequences are SGHDN and FVKESK. V was trimmed by 4 bases and J by 4 bases, leaving 8 bases between them.

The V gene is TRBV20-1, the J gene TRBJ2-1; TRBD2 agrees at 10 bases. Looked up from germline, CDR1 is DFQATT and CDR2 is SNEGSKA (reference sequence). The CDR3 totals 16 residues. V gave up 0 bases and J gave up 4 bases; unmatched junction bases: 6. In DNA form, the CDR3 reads TGCAGTGCTAGAGATTTGAGCGGGGGGGCTTACAATGAGCAGTTCTTC. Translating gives CSARDLSGGAYNEQFF.

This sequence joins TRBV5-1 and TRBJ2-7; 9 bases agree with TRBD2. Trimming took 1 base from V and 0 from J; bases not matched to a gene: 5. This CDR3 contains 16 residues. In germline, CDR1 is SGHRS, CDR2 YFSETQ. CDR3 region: CASSLLAGNPSYEQYF. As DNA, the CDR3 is TGCGCCAGCAGCTTGCTAGCGGGAAATCCCTCCTACGAGCAGTACTTC. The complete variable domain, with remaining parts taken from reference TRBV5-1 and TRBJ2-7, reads KAGVTQTPRYLIKTRGQQVTLSCSPISGHRSVSWYQQTPGQGLQFLFEYFSETQRNKGNFPGRFSGRQFSNSRSEMNVSTLELGDSALYLCASSLLAGNPSYEQYFGPGTRLTVT.

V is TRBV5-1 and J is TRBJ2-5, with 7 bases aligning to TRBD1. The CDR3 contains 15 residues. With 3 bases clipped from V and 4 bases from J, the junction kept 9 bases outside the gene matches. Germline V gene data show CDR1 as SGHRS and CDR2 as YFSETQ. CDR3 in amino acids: CASSSRQGARETQYF. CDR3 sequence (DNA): TGCGCCAGCAGCTCCAGACAGGGTGCTAGAGAGACCCAGTACTTC.

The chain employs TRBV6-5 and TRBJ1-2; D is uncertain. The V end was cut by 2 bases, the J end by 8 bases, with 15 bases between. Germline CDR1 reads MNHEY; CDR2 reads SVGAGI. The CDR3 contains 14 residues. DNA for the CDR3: TGTGCCAGCAGTTACCGCGGGGTAGTTGGCGGCTACACCTTC. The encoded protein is CASSYRGVVGGYTF.

The CDR3 sequence is CASSYSSETDTQYF. In nucleotides, the CDR3 is TGTGCCAGCAGTTACTCTTCAGAGACAGATACGCAGTATTTT. This chain links TRBV6-5 with TRBJ2-3; D not resolved. The CDR3 has 14 residues. Trimming took off 0 bases at V and 3 bases at J, with 7 bases between the two ends. Germline V gene sequence: CDR1 MNHEY, CDR2 SVGAGI.